The TCR beta chain under discussion was sequenced for a study of blood T cell repertoires in COVID-19. The cohort comprised adults aged roughly 18 to 95 years residing in approximately 22 US areas. Researchers sorted participants into cohorts using their self-reported clinical history. Symptom resolution, clearance, or two negative PCRs marked the recovered donors of Cohort 3. In the authors' methods: It was from reference gene primer amplification that nucleated cell counts were estimated. The table came from immunoSEQ multiplex PCR; TCRdb's copy has only in-frame clones and leaves some out. V, J and clone size were drawn from that table, and D and trimming were deduced from the DNA. The table has around 500,000 clones, roughly 90% seen once. Deletions cut 4 bases from V and 0 bases from J, with 16 bases between. The CDR3 is 17 residues long. Per germline, CDR1 LGHNA and CDR2 YSLEER.

The chain uses TRBV4-3 and TRBJ2-1; D is uncertain. Material: PBMCs or T cells enriched from blood (not recorded which). The receptor's source is a woman aged 40 to 50 who had recovered from COVID-19. The CDR3 protein is CASSLDGSASSYNEQFF. The DNA for the CDR3 is TGCGCCAGCAGCCTAGACGGTTCAGCGAGCTCCTACAATGAGCAGTTCTTC.